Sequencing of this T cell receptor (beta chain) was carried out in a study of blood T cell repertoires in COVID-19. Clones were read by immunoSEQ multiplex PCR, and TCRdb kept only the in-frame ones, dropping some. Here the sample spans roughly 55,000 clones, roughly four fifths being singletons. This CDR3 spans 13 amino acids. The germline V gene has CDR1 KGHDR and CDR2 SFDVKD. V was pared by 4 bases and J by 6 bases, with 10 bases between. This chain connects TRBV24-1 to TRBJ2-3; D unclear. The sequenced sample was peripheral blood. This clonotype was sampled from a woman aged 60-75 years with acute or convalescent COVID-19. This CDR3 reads CATSENLSDTQYF. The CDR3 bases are TGTGCCACCAGTGAGAACTTATCGGATACGCAGTATTTT.